This T cell receptor beta chain originates from a study of T cell responses to AZD1222 COVID-19 vaccine. Study-wide findings and caveats: Targeting of unmutated variant regions was reportedly seen in nearly half of spike-specific TCRs. Only a handful of AZD1222 recipients, roughly six in all, had baseline seropositivity.

With respect to this clone: Its target is not known.

Assay: immunoSEQ multiplex PCR; the TCRdb copy retains only in-frame clones and omits some. This table has around 130,000 clones, approximately 90% appearing once. The sequence derives from an adult in good health. This specimen consisted of peripheral blood, obtained on day 0 of AZD1222 vaccination.

CDR3 DNA sequence: TGTGCCAGCAGCTTAGGGGCCCGTGGGGGTGAAGCTTTCTTT. It codes for CASSLGARGGEAFF. The chain joins TRBV7-2 to TRBJ1-1, with TRBD1 as a possible D gene (5 bases). This CDR3 spans 14 amino acids. Germline V CDR1 and CDR2: SGHTA, FQGNSA. V was trimmed by 1 base and J by 7 bases, leaving 13 bases between them.